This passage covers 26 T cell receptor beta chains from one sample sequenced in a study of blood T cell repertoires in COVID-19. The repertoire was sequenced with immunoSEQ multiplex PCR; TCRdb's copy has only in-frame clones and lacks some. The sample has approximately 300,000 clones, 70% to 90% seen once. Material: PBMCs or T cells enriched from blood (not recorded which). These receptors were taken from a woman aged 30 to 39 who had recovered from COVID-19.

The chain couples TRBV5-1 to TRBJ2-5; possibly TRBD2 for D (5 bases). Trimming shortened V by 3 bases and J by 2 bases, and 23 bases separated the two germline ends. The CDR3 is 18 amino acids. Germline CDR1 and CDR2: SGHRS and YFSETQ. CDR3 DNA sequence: TGCGCCAGCAGCTGGTTACCTCCGGACGCCGGCGGGCAAGAGACCCAGTACTTC. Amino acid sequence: CASSWLPPDAGGQETQYF.

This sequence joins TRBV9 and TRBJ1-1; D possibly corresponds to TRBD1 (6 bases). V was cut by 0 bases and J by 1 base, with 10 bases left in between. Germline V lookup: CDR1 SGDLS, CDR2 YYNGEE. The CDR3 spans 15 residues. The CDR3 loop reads CASSVEGVKNTEAFF. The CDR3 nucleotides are TGTGCCAGCAGCGTAGAGGGGGTGAAGAACACTGAAGCTTTCTTT.

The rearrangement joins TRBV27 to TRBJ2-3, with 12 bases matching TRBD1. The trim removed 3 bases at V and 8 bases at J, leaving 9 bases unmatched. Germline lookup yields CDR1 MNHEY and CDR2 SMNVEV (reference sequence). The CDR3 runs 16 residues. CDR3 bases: TGTGCCAGCAGTTTCTTCCGGGACAGGGGGCTTGGTACGCAGTATTTT. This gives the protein CASSFFRDRGLGTQYF.

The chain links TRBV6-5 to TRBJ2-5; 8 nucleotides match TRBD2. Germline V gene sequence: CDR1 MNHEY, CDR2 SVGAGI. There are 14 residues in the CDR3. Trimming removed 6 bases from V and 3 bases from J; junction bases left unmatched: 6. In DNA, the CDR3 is TGTGCCAGCAGCATACGGGGGGGGGAAGAGACCCAGTACTTC. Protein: CASSIRGGEETQYF.

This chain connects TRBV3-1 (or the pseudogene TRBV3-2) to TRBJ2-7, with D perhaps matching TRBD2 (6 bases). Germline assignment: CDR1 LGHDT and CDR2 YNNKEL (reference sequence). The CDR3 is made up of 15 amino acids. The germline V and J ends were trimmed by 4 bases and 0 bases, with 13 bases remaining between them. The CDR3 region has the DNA TGTGCCAGCAGCCGGGGACTCCCGAGCTCCTACGAGCAGTACTTC. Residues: CASSRGLPSSYEQYF.

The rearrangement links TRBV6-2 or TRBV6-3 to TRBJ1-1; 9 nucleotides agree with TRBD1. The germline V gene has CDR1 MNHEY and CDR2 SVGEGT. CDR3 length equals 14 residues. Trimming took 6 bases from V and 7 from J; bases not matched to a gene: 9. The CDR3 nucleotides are TGTGCCAGCAGCTCCTACAGGGGGCAAAGTGAAGCTTTCTTT. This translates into CASSSYRGQSEAFF.

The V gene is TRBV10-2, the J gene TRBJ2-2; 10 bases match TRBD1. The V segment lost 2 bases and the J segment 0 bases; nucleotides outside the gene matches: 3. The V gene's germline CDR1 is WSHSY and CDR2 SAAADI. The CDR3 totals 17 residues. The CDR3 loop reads CASSERGTGANTGELFF. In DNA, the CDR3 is TGCGCCAGCAGTGAGCGGGGGACAGGGGCGAACACCGGGGAGCTGTTTTTT.

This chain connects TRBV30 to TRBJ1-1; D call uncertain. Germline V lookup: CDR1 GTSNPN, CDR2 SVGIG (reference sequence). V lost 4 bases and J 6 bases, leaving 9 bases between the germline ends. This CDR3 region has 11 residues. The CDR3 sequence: CAWTPPPEAFF. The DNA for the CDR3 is TGTGCCTGGACTCCCCCCCCTGAAGCTTTCTTT.

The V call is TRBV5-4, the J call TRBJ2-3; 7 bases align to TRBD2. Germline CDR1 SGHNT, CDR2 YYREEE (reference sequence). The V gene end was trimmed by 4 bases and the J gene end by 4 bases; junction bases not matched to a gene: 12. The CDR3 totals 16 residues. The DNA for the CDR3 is TGTGCCAGCAGCCCTCCCCCGGGGGGTTTCGCAGATACGCAGTATTTT. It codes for CASSPPPGGFADTQYF.

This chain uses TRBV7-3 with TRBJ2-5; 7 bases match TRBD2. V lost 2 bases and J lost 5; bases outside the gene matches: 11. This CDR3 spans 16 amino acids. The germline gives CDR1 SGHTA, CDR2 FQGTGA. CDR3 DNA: TGTGCCAGCAGCTTAGGGGCTAGCGGCCCTGGGGAGACCCAGTACTTC. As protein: CASSLGASGPGETQYF.

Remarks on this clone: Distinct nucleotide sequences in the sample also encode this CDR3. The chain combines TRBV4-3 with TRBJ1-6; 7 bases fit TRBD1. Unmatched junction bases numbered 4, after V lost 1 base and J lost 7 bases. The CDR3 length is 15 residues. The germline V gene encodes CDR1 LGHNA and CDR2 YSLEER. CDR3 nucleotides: TGCGCCAGCAGCCAAGGACAGGGAAGGAATTCACCCCTCCACTTT. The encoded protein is CASSQGQGRNSPLHF.

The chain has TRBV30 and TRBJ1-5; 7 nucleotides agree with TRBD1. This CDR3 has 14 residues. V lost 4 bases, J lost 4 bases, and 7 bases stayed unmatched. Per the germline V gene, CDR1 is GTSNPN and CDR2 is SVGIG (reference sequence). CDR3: CAWKATGFNQPQHF. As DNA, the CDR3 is TGTGCCTGGAAGGCGACAGGGTTTAATCAGCCCCAGCATTTT.

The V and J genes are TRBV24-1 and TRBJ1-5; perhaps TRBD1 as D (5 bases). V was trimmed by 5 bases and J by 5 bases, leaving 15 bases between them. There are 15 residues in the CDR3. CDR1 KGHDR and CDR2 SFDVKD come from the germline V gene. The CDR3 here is CATSAGGATDQPQHF. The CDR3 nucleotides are TGTGCCACCAGTGCCGGGGGAGCGACAGATCAGCCCCAGCATTTT.

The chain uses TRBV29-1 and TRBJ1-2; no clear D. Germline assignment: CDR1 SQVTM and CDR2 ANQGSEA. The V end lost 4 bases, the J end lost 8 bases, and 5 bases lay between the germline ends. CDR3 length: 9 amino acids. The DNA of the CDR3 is TGCAGCGTTGGGCCAGGCTACACCTTC. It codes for CSVGPGYTF.

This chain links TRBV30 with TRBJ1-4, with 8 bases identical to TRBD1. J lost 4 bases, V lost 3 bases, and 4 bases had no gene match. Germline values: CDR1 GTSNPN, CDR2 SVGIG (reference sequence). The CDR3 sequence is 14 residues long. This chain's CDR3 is CAWSGQGYNEKLFF. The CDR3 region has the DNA TGTGCCTGGAGCGGACAGGGATATAATGAAAAACTGTTTTTT.

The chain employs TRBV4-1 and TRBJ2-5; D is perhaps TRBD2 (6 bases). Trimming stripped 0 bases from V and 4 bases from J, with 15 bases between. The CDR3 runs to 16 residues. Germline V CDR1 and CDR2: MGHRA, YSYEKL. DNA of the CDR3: TGCGCCAGCAGCCAAGATCCGACGGGGCGGGGAGAGACCCAGTACTTC. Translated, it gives CASSQDPTGRGETQYF.

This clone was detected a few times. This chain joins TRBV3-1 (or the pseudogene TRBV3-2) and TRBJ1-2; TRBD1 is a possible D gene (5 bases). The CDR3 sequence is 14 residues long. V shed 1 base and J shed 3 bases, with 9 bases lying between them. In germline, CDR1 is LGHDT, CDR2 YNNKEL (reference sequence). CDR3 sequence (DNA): TGTGCCAGCAGCCAAGCGGCAGGGCACTATGGCTACACCTTC. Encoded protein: CASSQAAGHYGYTF.

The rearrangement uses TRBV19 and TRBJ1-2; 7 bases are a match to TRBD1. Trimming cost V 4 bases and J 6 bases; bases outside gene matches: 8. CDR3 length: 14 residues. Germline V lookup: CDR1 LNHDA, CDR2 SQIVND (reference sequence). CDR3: CASSKTGAKNGYTF. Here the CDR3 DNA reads TGTGCCAGTAGTAAAACAGGGGCTAAGAATGGCTACACCTTC.

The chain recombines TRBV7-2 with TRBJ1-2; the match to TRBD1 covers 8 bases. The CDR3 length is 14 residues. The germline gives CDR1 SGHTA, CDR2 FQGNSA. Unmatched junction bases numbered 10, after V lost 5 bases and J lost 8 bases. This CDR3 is CASSTRQGITGYTF. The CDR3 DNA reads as TGTGCCAGCAGCACCCGACAGGGGATCACAGGCTACACCTTC.

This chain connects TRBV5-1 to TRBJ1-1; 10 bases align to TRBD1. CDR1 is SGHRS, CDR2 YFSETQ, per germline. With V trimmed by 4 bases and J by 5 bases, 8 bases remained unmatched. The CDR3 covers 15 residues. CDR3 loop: CASSKGTGVGTEAFF. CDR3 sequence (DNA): TGCGCCAGCAGCAAAGGGACAGGGGTGGGGACTGAAGCTTTCTTT. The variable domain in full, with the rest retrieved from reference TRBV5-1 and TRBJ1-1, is KAGVTQTPRYLIKTRGQQVTLSCSPISGHRSVSWYQQTPGQGLQFLFEYFSETQRNKGNFPGRFSGRQFSNSRSEMNVSTLELGDSALYLCASSKGTGVGTEAFFGQGTRLTVV.

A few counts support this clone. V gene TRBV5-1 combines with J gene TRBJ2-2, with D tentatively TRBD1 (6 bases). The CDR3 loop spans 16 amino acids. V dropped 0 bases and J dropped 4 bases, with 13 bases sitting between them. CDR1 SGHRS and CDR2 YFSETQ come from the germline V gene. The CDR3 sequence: CASSLDGGASTGELFF. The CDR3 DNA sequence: TGCGCCAGCAGCTTGGATGGGGGCGCGAGCACCGGGGAGCTGTTTTTT.

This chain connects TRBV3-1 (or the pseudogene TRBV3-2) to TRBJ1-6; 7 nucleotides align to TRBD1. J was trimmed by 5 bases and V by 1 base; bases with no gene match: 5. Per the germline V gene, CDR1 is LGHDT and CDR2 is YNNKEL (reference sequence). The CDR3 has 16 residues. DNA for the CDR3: TGTGCCAGCAGCCAAGGGTCGACAGGGAATAATTCACCCCTCCACTTT. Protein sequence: CASSQGSTGNNSPLHF.

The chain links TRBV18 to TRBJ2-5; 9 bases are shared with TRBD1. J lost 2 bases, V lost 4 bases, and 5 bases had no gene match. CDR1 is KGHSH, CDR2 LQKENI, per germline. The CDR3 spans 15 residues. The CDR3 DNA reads TGTGCCAGCTCACGAGGACAGGGGAATCAAGAGACCCAGTACTTC. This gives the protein CASSRGQGNQETQYF.

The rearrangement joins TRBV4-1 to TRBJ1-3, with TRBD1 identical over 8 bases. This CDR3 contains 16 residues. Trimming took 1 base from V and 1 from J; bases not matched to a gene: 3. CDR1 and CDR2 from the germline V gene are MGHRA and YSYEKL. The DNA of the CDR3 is TGCGCCAGCAGCCAAGGGACAGGGCCTTCTGGAAACACCATATATTTT. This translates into CASSQGTGPSGNTIYF.

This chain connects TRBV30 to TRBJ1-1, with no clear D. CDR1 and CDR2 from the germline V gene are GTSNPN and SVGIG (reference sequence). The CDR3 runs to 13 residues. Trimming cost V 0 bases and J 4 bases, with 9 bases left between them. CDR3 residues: CAWSVLSGTEAFF. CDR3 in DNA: TGTGCCTGGAGTGTACTTTCGGGCACTGAAGCTTTCTTT.

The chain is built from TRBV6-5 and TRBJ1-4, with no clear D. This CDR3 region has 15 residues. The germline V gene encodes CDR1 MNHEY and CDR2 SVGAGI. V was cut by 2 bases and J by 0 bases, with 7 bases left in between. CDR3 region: CASSYVGATNEKLFF. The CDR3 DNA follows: TGTGCCAGCAGTTACGTCGGGGCAACTAATGAAAAACTGTTTTTT.